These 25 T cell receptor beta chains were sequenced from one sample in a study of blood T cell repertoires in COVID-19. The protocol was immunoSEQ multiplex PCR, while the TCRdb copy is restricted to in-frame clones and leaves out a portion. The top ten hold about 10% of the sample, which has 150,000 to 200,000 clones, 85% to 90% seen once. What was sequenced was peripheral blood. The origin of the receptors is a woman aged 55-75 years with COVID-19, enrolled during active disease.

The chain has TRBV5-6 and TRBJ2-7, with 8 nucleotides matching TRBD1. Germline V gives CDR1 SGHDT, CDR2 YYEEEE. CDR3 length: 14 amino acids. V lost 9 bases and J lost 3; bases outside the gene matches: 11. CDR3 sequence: CATFAGTGDYEQYF. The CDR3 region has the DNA TGTGCCACCTTCGCCGGGACAGGAGACTACGAGCAGTACTTC.

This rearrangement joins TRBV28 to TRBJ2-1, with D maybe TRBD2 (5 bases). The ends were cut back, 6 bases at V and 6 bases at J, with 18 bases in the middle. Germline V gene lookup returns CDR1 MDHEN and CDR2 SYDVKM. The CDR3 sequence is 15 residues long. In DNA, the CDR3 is TGTGCCAGCAGACCATCAATACTGGAGGCCAATGAGCAGTTCTTC. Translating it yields CASRPSILEANEQFF.

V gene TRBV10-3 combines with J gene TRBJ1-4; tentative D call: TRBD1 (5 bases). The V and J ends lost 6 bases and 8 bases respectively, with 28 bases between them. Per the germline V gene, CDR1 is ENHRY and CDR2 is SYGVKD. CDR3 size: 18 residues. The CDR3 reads CAISGGTGTQIPGEKLFF. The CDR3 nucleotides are TGTGCCATCAGCGGCGGGACCGGGACCCAGATTCCGGGGGAAAAACTGTTTTTT.

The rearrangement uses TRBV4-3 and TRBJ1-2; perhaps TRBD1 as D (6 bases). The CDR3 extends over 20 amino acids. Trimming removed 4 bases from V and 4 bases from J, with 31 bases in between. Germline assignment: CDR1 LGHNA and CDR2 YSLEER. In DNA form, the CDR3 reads TGCGCCAGCAGCCCAGGAGCCTCCGGGACACTAGTTTCGGACTTCTATGGCTACACCTTC. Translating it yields CASSPGASGTLVSDFYGYTF.

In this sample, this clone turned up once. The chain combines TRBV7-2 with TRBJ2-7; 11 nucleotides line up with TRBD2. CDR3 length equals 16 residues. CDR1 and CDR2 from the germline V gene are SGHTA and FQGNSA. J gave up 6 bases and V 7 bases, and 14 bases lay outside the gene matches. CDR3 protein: CASTSSGASGRSEQYF. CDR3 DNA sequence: TGTGCCAGCACCTCTTCGGGGGCTAGCGGGAGGTCCGAGCAGTACTTC.

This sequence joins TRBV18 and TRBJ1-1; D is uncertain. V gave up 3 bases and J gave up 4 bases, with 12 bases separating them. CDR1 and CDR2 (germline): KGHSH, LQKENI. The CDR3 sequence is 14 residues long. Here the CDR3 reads CASSPRARVTEAFF. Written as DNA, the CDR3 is TGTGCCAGCTCACCGAGGGCCCGGGTCACTGAAGCTTTCTTT.

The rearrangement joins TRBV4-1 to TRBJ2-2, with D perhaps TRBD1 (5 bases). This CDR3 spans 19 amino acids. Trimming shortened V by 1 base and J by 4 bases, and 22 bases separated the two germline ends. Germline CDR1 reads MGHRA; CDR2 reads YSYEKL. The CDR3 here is CASSQGVLSRVGPTGELFF. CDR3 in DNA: TGCGCCAGCAGCCAAGGAGTCTTAAGCAGGGTGGGCCCCACCGGGGAGCTGTTTTTT.

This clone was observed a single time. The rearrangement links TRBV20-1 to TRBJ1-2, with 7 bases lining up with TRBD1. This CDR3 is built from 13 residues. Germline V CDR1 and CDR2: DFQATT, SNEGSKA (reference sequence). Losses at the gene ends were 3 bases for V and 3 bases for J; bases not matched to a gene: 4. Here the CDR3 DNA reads TGCAGTGCTAGTCCCCAGGGGGACTATGGCTACACCTTC. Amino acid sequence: CSASPQGDYGYTF.

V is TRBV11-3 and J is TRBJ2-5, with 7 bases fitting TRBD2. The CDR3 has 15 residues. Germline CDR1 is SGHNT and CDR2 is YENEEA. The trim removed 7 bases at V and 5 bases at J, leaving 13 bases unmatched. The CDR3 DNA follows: TGTGCCAGCACCCTAAACGGGGAGGGTATGGAGACCCAGTACTTC. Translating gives CASTLNGEGMETQYF. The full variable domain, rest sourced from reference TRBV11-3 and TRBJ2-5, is EAGVVQSPRYKIIEKKQPVAFWCNPISGHNTLYWYLQNLGQGPELLIRYENEEAVDDSQLPKDRFSAERLKGVDSTLKIQPAELGDSAVYLCASTLNGEGMETQYFGPGTRLLVL.

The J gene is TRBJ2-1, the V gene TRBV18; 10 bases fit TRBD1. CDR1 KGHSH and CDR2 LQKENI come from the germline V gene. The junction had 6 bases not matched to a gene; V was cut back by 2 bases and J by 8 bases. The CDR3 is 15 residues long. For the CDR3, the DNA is TGTGCCAGCTCACCAACTCGACAGGGGGCCTATGAGCAGTTCTTC. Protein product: CASSPTRQGAYEQFF.

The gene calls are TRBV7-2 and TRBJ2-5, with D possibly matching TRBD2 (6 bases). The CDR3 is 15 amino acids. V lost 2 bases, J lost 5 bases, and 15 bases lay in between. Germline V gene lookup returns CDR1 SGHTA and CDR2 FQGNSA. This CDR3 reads CASSLRERRLETQYF. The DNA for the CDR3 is TGTGCCAGCAGCTTACGGGAGAGAAGGCTGGAGACCCAGTACTTC.

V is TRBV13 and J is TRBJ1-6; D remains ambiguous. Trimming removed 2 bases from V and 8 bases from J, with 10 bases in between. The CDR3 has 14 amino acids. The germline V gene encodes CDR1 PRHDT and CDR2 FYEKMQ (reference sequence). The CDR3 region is CASSLSQLDSPLHF. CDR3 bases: TGTGCCAGCAGCTTATCACAGCTGGATTCACCCCTCCACTTT.

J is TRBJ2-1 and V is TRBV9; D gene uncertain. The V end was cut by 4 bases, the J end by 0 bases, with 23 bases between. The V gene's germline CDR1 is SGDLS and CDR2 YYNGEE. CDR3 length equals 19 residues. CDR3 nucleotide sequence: TGTGCCAGCAGCAATAAGGTGGGTTGGCGGAGAAACTCCTACAATGAGCAGTTCTTC. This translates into CASSNKVGWRRNSYNEQFF.

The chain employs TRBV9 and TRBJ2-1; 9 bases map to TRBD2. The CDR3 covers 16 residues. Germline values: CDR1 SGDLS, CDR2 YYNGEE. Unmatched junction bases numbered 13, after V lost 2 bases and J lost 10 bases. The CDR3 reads CASSVSGGTSRIEQFF. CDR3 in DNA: TGTGCCAGCAGCGTCTCCGGGGGGACTAGCAGAATAGAGCAGTTCTTC.

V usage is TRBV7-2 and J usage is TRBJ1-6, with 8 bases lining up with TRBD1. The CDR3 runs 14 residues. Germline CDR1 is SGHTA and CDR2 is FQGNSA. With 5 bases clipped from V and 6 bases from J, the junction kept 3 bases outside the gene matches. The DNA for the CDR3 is TGTGCCAGCAGCGTGGACAGGGTTAATTCACCCCTCCACTTT. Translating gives CASSVDRVNSPLHF. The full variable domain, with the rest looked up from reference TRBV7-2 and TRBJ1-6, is GAGVSQSPSNKVTEKGKDVELRCDPISGHTALYWYRQSLGQGLEFLIYFQGNSAPDKSGLPSDRFSAERTGGSVSTLTIQRTQQEDSAVYLCASSVDRVNSPLHFGNGTRLTVT.

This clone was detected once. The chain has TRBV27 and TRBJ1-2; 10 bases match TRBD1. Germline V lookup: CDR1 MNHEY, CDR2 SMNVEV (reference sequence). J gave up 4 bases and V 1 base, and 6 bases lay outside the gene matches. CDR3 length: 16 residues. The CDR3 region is CASSLYRGQGFYGYTF. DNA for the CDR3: TGTGCCAGCAGTTTATACCGGGGACAGGGGTTCTATGGCTACACCTTC.

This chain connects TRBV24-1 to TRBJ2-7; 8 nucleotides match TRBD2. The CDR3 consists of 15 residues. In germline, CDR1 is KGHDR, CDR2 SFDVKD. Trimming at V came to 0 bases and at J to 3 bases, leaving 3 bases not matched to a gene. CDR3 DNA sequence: TGTGCCACCAGTGATTTGGGACTAGCTTTCTACGAGCAGTACTTC. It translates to CATSDLGLAFYEQYF.

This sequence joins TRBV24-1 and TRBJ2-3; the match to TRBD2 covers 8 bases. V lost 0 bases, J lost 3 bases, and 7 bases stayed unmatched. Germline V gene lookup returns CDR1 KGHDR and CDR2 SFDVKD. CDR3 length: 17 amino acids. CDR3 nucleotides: TGTGCCACCAGTGATTTGGCCAGCGGGAGAAGAACAGATACGCAGTATTTT. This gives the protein CATSDLASGRRTDTQYF.

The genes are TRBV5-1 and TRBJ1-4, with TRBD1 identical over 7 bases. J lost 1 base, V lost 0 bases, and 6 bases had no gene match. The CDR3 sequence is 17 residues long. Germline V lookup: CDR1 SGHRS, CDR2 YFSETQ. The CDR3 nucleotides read TGCGCCAGCAGCTTGGCGGGACAGATACTAACTAATGAAAAACTGTTTTTT. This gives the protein CASSLAGQILTNEKLFF.

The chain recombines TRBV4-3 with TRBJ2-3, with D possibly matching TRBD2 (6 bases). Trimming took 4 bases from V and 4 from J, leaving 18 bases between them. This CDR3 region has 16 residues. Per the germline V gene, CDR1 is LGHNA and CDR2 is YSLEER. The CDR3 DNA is TGCGCCAGCAGCCGGAGACTAGGTGGGACCTCAGATACGCAGTATTTT. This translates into CASSRRLGGTSDTQYF.

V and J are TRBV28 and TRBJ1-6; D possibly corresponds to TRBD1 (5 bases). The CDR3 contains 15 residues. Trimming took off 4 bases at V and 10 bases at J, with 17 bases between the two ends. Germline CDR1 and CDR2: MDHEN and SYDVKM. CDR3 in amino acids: CASSSSGIKESPLHF. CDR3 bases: TGTGCCAGCAGTTCTTCAGGGATAAAGGAATCACCCCTCCACTTT.

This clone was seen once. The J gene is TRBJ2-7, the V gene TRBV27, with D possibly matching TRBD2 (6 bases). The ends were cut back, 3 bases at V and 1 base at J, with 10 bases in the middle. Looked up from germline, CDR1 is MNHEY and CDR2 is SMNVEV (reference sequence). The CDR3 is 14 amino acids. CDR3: CASSFRRDSYEQYF. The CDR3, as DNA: TGTGCCAGCAGTTTCCGGCGGGATTCCTACGAGCAGTACTTC.

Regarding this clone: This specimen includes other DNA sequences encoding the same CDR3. The CDR3 is CASSLAGGSTDTQYF. In DNA form, the CDR3 reads TGTGCCAGCAGCTTGGCGGGAGGTAGCACAGATACGCAGTATTTT. The rearrangement joins TRBV7-3 to TRBJ2-3; 8 bases fit TRBD2. The CDR3 is made up of 15 amino acids. Germline values: CDR1 SGHTA, CDR2 FQGTGA. V lost 3 bases and J lost 0; bases outside the gene matches: 2.

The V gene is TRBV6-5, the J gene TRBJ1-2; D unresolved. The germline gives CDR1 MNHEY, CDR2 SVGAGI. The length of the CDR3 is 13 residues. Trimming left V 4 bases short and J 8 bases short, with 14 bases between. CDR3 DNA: TGTGCCAGCAGTTTGGGGAGGTTGAGGGGCTACACCTTC. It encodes CASSLGRLRGYTF.

The CDR3 sequence is CATSDHDISSYNEQFF. DNA for the CDR3: TGTGCCACCAGTGACCATGACATAAGCTCCTACAATGAGCAGTTCTTC. The rearrangement links TRBV24-1 to TRBJ2-1; D unclear. The CDR3 loop spans 16 amino acids. The germline V gene has CDR1 KGHDR and CDR2 SFDVKD. Deletions cut 4 bases from V and 0 bases from J, with 12 bases between.